The text below deals with one T cell receptor beta chain. TCRdb reanalysed the 5' RACE reads using MiXCR and keeps one entry per CDR3 protein. Of 430,000 or so distinct CDR3 sequences in the sample, roughly 23% were seen once. The data belong to a study of T-cell memory formation after mild COVID-19. This CDR3 region has 14 residues. Germline CDR1 reads SEHNR; CDR2 reads FQNEAQ (reference sequence). V lost 5 bases and J lost 3, with 13 bases in between. Material: PBMCs or a T cell subset sorted from them (not recorded which). The gene calls are TRBV7-9 and TRBJ1-1, with D possibly matching TRBD1 (6 bases). The clonotype comes from an adult woman who had mild COVID-19 (a few samples of this study predate the infection). Cell type and time point are not known. The CDR3, as DNA: TGTGCCAGCAGCCCGAAGAGGACAGACACTGAAGCTTTCTTT. Protein sequence: CASSPKRTDTEAFF.